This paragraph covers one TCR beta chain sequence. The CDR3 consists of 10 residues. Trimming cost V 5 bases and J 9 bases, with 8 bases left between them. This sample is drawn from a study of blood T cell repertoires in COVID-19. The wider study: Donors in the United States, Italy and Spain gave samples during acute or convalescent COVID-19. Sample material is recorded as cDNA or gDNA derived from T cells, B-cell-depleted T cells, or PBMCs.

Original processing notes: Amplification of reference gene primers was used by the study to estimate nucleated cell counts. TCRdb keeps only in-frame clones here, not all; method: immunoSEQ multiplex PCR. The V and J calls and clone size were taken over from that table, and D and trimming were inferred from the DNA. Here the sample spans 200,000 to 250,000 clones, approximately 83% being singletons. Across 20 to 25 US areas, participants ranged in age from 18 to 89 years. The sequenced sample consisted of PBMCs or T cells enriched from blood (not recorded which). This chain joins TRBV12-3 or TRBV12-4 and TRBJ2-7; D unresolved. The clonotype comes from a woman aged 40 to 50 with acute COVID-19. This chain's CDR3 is CASSNKRQYF. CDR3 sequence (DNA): TGTGCCAGCAGTAACAAGCGGCAGTACTTC.